The clone carrying this T cell receptor beta chain has only a few counts. This specimen comes from a study of T cells after yellow fever vaccination. V was shortened by 0 bases and J by 6 bases, with 12 bases between the two germline ends. Per the germline V gene, CDR1 is SGHRS and CDR2 is YFSETQ. CDR3 length equals 15 residues. TCRdb re-called the 5' RACE reads through MiXCR, storing one row per CDR3 protein. The sample contains some 550,000 distinct CDR3 sequences, 19% of which appear only once. The clonotype originates from a man aged 25-40 years who received the YFV17D yellow fever vaccine. Sample: PBMCs, taken 15 days after the yellow fever booster vaccination. The chain employs TRBV5-1 and TRBJ2-2; D might be TRBD1 (5 bases). CDR3 bases: TGCGCCAGCAGCTTGGGGGGCGCGAGGTCCGGGGAGCTGTTTTTT. Its translation is CASSLGGARSGELFF.